In this sample, the clone carrying this T cell receptor beta chain turned up a few times. Antigen: not known. The sample comes from a study of T cells in localized non-small cell lung cancer. Germline assignment: CDR1 SGDLS and CDR2 YYNGEE. Trimming pared 6 bases from V and 0 bases from J, leaving 7 bases between. This CDR3 is built from 12 residues. Clones were sequenced by immunoSEQ multiplex PCR, and TCRdb holds only the in-frame ones, with some missing. The sample includes about 1,100 clones, roughly a third of them seen just once. Study-level findings and limits: Maximal T cell clonality occurred in uninvolved adjacent lung, with tumor ranking below it.

The rearrangement uses TRBV9 and TRBJ2-7; no firm D call. The receptor was derived from a man between 40 and 69 years old with stage III lung adenocarcinoma. Sequencing was performed on normal lung tissue next to the tumor, taken before any cancer treatment. CDR3 bases: TGTGCCAGCAAGCAGCTCTCCTACGAGCAGTACTTC. This encodes CASKQLSYEQYF.